Sequencing of this T cell receptor (beta chain) was carried out in a study of blood T cell repertoires in COVID-19. The CDR3 is 15 residues long. Germline assignment: CDR1 LNHDA and CDR2 SQIVND (reference sequence). V was pared by 10 bases and J by 6 bases, with 12 bases of the junction left unmatched. Clones were sequenced by immunoSEQ multiplex PCR, and TCRdb holds only the in-frame ones, with some missing. The sample consists of some 150,000 clones, roughly 88% of them appearing once. The TCR comes from a man in his sixties with COVID-19, enrolled during active disease. The gene calls are TRBV19 and TRBJ2-1; TRBD2 matches at 10 bases. The sample comprised peripheral blood. CDR3 DNA: TGTGCCACCTCCCGGTGGCTAGCGGGAGCCAATGAGCAGTTCTTC. This translates into CATSRWLAGANEQFF.